The sequence of this T cell receptor beta chain was determined in a study of radiotherapy plus CTLA-4 blockade in lung cancer. Whole-study findings and limits: Blood-borne expansion of tumor-derived TCR clones followed radiotherapy plus ipilimumab.

Only in-frame clones appear in the TCRdb table, and some are missing; sequencing was by immunoSEQ multiplex PCR. The table includes approximately 37,000 clones, about 75% detected once. V trimming: 4 bases; J trimming: 0 bases; junction bases outside the gene matches: 7. The germline V gene has CDR1 SGHDT and CDR2 YYEEEE. The CDR3 is made up of 16 amino acids. Treatment of patients with chemo-refractory metastatic non-small-cell lung cancer consisted of focal radiation plus CTLA-4 blockade with ipilimumab. A few counts support this clone. Its specificity is not known. The rearrangement links TRBV5-6 to TRBJ1-1; 9 bases match TRBD1. This receptor was taken from a human donor with non-small cell lung cancer who had stable disease on radiotherapy plus ipilimumab. Sequencing was performed on peripheral blood, taken from a patient treated with radiotherapy plus ipilimumab. CDR3 region: CASSLGTGWLNTEAFF. In DNA, the CDR3 is TGTGCCAGCAGCCTAGGGACAGGGTGGTTGAACACTGAAGCTTTCTTT.